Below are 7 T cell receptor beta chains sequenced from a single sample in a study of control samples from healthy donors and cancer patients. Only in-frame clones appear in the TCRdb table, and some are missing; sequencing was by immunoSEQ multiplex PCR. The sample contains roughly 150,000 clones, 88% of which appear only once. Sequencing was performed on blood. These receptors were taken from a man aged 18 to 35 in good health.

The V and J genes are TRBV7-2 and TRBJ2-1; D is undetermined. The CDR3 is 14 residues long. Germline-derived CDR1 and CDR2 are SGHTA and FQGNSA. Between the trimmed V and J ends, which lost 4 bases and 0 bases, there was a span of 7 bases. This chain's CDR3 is CASSSPSSYNEQFF. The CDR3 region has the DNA TGTGCCAGCAGCTCCCCCAGCTCCTACAATGAGCAGTTCTTC.

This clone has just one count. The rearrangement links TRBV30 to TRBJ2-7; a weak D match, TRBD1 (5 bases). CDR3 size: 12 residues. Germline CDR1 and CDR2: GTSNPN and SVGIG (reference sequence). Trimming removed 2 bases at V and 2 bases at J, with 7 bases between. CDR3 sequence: CAWSWTPYEQYF. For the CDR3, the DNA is TGTGCCTGGAGTTGGACACCCTACGAGCAGTACTTC. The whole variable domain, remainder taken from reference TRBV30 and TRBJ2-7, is SQTIHQWPATLVQPVGSPLSLECTVEGTSNPNLYWYRQAAGRGLQLLFYSVGIGQISSEVPQNLSASRPQDRQFILSSKKLLLSDSGFYLCAWSWTPYEQYFGPGTRLTVT.

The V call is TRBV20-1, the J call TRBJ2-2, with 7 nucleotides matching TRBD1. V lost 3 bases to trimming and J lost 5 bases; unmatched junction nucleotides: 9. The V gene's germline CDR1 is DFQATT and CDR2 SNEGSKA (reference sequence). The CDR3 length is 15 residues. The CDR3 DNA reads TGCAGTGCTAGTGATGCAAGGGGGCGGACCGGGGAGCTGTTTTTT. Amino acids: CSASDARGRTGELFF.

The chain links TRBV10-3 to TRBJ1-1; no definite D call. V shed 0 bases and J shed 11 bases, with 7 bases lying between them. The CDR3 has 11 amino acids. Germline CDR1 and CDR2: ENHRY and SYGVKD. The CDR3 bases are TGTGCCATCAGTGAGTCGATAGGGGCTTTCTTT. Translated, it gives CAISESIGAFF.

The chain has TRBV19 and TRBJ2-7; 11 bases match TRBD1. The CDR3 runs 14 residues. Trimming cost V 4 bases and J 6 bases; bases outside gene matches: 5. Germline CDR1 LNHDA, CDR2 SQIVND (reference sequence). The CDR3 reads CASSTRTGGLEQYF. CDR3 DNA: TGTGCCAGTAGTACACGGACAGGGGGCCTCGAGCAGTACTTC. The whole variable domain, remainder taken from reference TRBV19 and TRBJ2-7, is DGGITQSPKYLFRKEGQNVTLSCEQNLNHDAMYWYRQDPGQGLRLIYYSQIVNDFQKGDIAEGYSVSREKKESFPLTVTSAQKNPTAFYLCASSTRTGGLEQYFGPGTRLTVT.

The DNA for the CDR3 is TGTGCCAGCAGCCCGTACCGTGAGACCGGGGAGCTGTTTTTT. Protein: CASSPYRETGELFF. V usage is TRBV7-3 and J usage is TRBJ2-2; D is unclear. The ends were cut back, 5 bases at V and 5 bases at J, with 12 bases in the middle. The CDR3 is 14 residues long. The germline gives CDR1 SGHTA, CDR2 FQGTGA.

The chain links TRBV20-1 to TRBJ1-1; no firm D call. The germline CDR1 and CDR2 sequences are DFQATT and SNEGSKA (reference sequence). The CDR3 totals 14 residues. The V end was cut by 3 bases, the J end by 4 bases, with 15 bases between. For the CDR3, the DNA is TGCAGTGCTAGTCACGAGGGCAGGAGCACTGAAGCTTTCTTT. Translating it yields CSASHEGRSTEAFF.